Listed here are 20 T cell receptor beta chains from one sample, sequenced in a study of blood T cell repertoires in COVID-19. Some clones are missing from TCRdb's copy, which holds only in-frame ones; the method was immunoSEQ multiplex PCR. The repertoire has some 200,000 clones, more than 80% of them found once; the top ten carry more than 10%. Sequencing was done on a sample of peripheral blood. Receptors originate from a woman older than 75 with COVID-19, enrolled during active disease.

The chain joins TRBV7-2 to TRBJ1-3; a weak D match, TRBD1 (6 bases). V was trimmed by 0 bases and J by 4 bases, leaving 10 bases between them. The length of the CDR3 is 15 residues. The germline V gene encodes CDR1 SGHTA and CDR2 FQGNSA. As DNA, the CDR3 is TGTGCCAGCAGCTTAGCCGGGACAACCGGAAACACCATATATTTT. The encoded protein is CASSLAGTTGNTIYF.

This chain joins TRBV27 and TRBJ1-6; 8 bases match TRBD1. The CDR3 totals 15 residues. After removal of 7 bases from V and 15 bases from J, the junction contained 17 bases not matched to a gene. Germline CDR1 is MNHEY and CDR2 is SMNVEV (reference sequence). The CDR3 loop is CASTRLGTGAPSLHF. The CDR3, as DNA: TGTGCCAGCACACGCCTCGGGACAGGTGCCCCCAGCCTCCACTTT.

The J gene is TRBJ1-6, the V gene TRBV18; 9 bases are shared with TRBD1. The CDR3 covers 15 residues. Germline trimming cut 0 bases from V and 10 bases from J; bases unmatched to any gene: 4. Germline V gene data show CDR1 as KGHSH and CDR2 as LQKENI. CDR3 sequence (DNA): TGTGCCAGCTCACCACCGGGACAGGGAAACTCACCCCTCCACTTT. It translates to CASSPPGQGNSPLHF.

The chain carries TRBV5-8 and TRBJ2-1; a possible D gene is TRBD1 (6 bases). Trimming removed 0 bases from V and 7 bases from J, with 17 bases in between. The length of the CDR3 is 16 residues. Looked up from germline, CDR1 is SGHTS and CDR2 is YDEGEE. CDR3 loop: CASSLAIVNRENEQFF. CDR3 nucleotides: TGTGCCAGCAGCTTGGCCATTGTTAACAGGGAGAATGAGCAGTTCTTC.

This chain connects TRBV19 to TRBJ1-2; D is unclear. Germline loops: CDR1 LNHDA, CDR2 SQIVND (reference sequence). The CDR3 totals 14 residues. V was trimmed by 6 bases and J by 8 bases, leaving 19 bases between them. CDR3 region: CASRNDAGKRGYTF. The CDR3 DNA is TGTGCCAGTAGAAACGACGCGGGGAAGCGGGGCTACACCTTC.

The chain recombines TRBV21-1 with TRBJ2-7; TRBD2, the table's D call, lacks a check against the DNA. TRBV21-1 is given as a pseudogene. CDR3 length: 18 amino acids. CDR3 sequence reads: CASSKLPLLAGVCYEQYF. CDR3 DNA: TGTGCCAGCAGCAAACTCCCATTACTAGCGGGAGTTTGCTACGAGCAGTACTTC.

The rearrangement links TRBV7-9 to TRBJ2-7; 11 nucleotides align to TRBD2. Germline V gene lookup returns CDR1 SEHNR and CDR2 FQNEAQ (reference sequence). This CDR3 region has 15 residues. Trimming cost V 5 bases and J 3 bases; bases outside gene matches: 6. The CDR3 DNA sequence: TGTGCCAGCAGCCATCGGACTAGCGGGTACTACGAGCAGTACTTC. This encodes CASSHRTSGYYEQYF.

This chain connects TRBV7-9 to TRBJ2-1; D remains unclear. The CDR3 is 13 amino acids. Trimming removed 4 bases at V and 8 bases at J, with 12 bases between. The germline gives CDR1 SEHNR, CDR2 FQNEAQ (reference sequence). CDR3 coding DNA: TGTGCCAGCAGCTCCACGCTTAGCCATGAGCAGTTCTTC. This codes for CASSSTLSHEQFF.

This clone occurred a few times. At one end, the junction sequence differs from germline, possibly due to a read error. J is TRBJ2-1 and V is TRBV7-7; D possibly corresponds to TRBD1 (7 bases). This CDR3 has 15 residues. Germline CDR1 SSHAT, CDR2 FNYEAQ (reference sequence). The CDR3 here is CASSRGTEPWDEQFF. The CDR3 bases are TGTGCTAGCAGCCGCGGGACAGAACCATGGGATGAGCAGTTCTTC.

The chain links TRBV25-1 to TRBJ2-1, with TRBD2 as a possible D gene (5 bases). The CDR3 is 16 amino acids. Germline V lookup: CDR1 MGHDK, CDR2 SYGVNS. V was pared by 4 bases and J by 5 bases, with 18 bases between. The CDR3 DNA is TGTGCCAGCAGTGGATGGGGAGCGGTGATGGACAATGAGCAGTTCTTC. Amino acids: CASSGWGAVMDNEQFF.

The genes are TRBV5-4 and TRBJ1-1; tentatively, D is TRBD1 (6 bases). V lost 3 bases to trimming and J lost 2 bases, with 17 bases between them. The CDR3 contains 16 residues. Germline CDR1 is SGHNT and CDR2 is YYREEE (reference sequence). DNA for the CDR3: TGTGCCAGCAGCTCGGCCTACAGGGAGAGAAACACTGAAGCTTTCTTT. Amino acid sequence: CASSSAYRERNTEAFF.

This clone was observed a handful of times. The chain recombines TRBV5-1 with TRBJ2-1; 7 bases fit TRBD2. Trimming at V came to 0 bases and at J to 4 bases, leaving 10 bases not matched to a gene. The CDR3 runs to 17 residues. CDR1 and CDR2 from the germline V gene are SGHRS and YFSETQ. The CDR3 DNA sequence: TGCGCCAGCAGCTTGGCCTTCGCGGGAGACCCTTACAATGAGCAGTTCTTC. This gives the protein CASSLAFAGDPYNEQFF.

V is TRBV11-3 and J is TRBJ1-1; TRBD1 might be the D (5 bases). Germline V lookup: CDR1 SGHNT, CDR2 YENEEA. Trimming stripped 1 base from V and 1 base from J, with 7 bases between. The CDR3 runs to 14 residues. In DNA form, the CDR3 reads TGTGCCAGCAGCTTAGGGAGGGGGAACACTGAAGCTTTCTTT. As protein: CASSLGRGNTEAFF.

This clone came up a few times. The chain has TRBV7-9 and TRBJ2-1; 11 positions agree with TRBD2. Trimming at V came to 5 bases and at J to 7 bases, leaving 13 bases not matched to a gene. There are 17 residues in the CDR3. Germline loops: CDR1 SEHNR, CDR2 FQNEAQ (reference sequence). In DNA, the CDR3 is TGTGCCAGCAGCCCCCGACTTAGCGGGGGGGCCAGGAATGAGCAGTTCTTC. Its translation is CASSPRLSGGARNEQFF.

There are a few counts of this clone. The chain carries TRBV6-2 or TRBV6-3 and TRBJ1-3; tentative D call: TRBD1 (6 bases). Deletions cut 2 bases from V and 0 bases from J, with 14 bases between. The CDR3 totals 17 residues. The germline CDR1 and CDR2 sequences are MNHEY and SVGEGT. The chain's CDR3 is CASSYLRWTASGNTIYF. In DNA form, the CDR3 reads TGTGCCAGCAGTTACCTCAGATGGACAGCCTCTGGAAACACCATATATTTT.

The rearrangement joins TRBV28 to TRBJ2-5, with 12 bases fitting TRBD1. Germline lookup yields CDR1 MDHEN and CDR2 SYDVKM. J was trimmed by 5 bases and V by 4 bases; bases with no gene match: 2. CDR3 length: 14 amino acids. This CDR3 is CASSWDRGPETQYF. The CDR3 nucleotides are TGTGCCAGCAGTTGGGACAGGGGGCCGGAGACCCAGTACTTC.

V gene TRBV5-1 combines with J gene TRBJ2-1, with TRBD2 identical over 13 bases. V gave up 4 bases and J gave up 6 bases; unmatched junction bases: 7. Germline V gene sequence: CDR1 SGHRS, CDR2 YFSETQ. The CDR3 covers 16 residues. CDR3 region: CASSTRTSGGGNEQFF. CDR3 DNA sequence: TGCGCCAGCAGCACAAGGACTAGCGGGGGCGGCAATGAGCAGTTCTTC.

The chain recombines TRBV28 with TRBJ2-1; 8 bases match TRBD1. After removal of 3 bases from V and 14 bases from J, the junction contained 12 bases not matched to a gene. The CDR3 runs to 14 residues. The V gene's germline CDR1 is MDHEN and CDR2 SYDVKM. DNA of the CDR3: TGTGCCAGCAGTTTGTGGACAGGGACCGGGTTGGAGTTCTTC. It is translated as CASSLWTGTGLEFF.

V and J are TRBV15 and TRBJ2-7; the match to TRBD2 covers 9 bases. Germline V CDR1 and CDR2: LNHNV, YYDKDF (reference sequence). This CDR3 has 13 amino acids. V lost 5 bases, J lost 7 bases, and 6 bases stayed unmatched. The CDR3 protein is CATSSGLAREQYF. DNA of the CDR3: TGTGCCACCAGCTCCGGACTAGCGCGAGAGCAGTACTTC.

The V gene is TRBV12-3 or TRBV12-4, the J gene TRBJ2-1, with D unclear. The V end was cut by 5 bases, the J end by 5 bases, with 10 bases between. This CDR3 has 13 amino acids. In nucleotides, the CDR3 is TGTGCCAGCAGTCTTTGGGCGAACAATGAGCAGTTCTTC. Amino acids: CASSLWANNEQFF.